This entry lists 13 T cell receptor beta chains sequenced from one sample in a study of cytomegalovirus exposure and HLA in healthy donors. In the PCR, 60 Vbeta and 13 Jbeta primers were used. Produced via immunoSEQ multiplex PCR; TCRdb's table is partial and in-frame only. This sample yields about 57,000 clones, of which roughly 75% are seen a single time; roughly 7% belongs to the top ten. Input material: PBMCs. These receptors all stem from a man younger than 40 in good health and CMV-seropositive.

The gene calls are TRBV28 and TRBJ2-7, with 9 nucleotides matching TRBD1. V gave up 5 bases and J gave up 1 base; unmatched junction bases: 21. The CDR3 sequence is 20 residues long. Germline loops: CDR1 MDHEN, CDR2 SYDVKM. The CDR3 protein is CASSLPLGQGSGWISYEQYF. CDR3 DNA sequence: TGTGCCAGCAGTCTACCTCTAGGACAGGGGTCGGGATGGATTTCCTACGAGCAGTACTTC.

This rearrangement joins TRBV7-2 to TRBJ1-5; D is unclear. CDR1 is SGHTA and CDR2 is FQGNSA in the germline V gene. The CDR3 spans 14 residues. Deletions cut 3 bases from V and 1 base from J, with 7 bases between. CDR3 loop: CASSFHGSNQPQHF. The CDR3 DNA reads as TGTGCCAGCAGCTTCCACGGGAGCAATCAGCCCCAGCATTTT.

The genes are TRBV29-1 and TRBJ1-5; TRBD1 might be the D (5 bases). V lost 4 bases and J lost 1, with 14 bases in between. Per the germline V gene, CDR1 is SQVTM and CDR2 is ANQGSEA. This CDR3 is 15 amino acids long. The DNA of the CDR3 is TGCAGCGTTGGCGGGGCCCCTGGGAGCAATCAGCCCCAGCATTTT. Residues: CSVGGAPGSNQPQHF. Variable domain in full (rest from reference TRBV29-1 and TRBJ1-5): SAVISQKPSRDICQRGTSLTIQCQVDSQVTMMFWYRQQPGQSLTLIATANQGSEATYESGFVIDKFPISRPNLTFSTLTVSNMSPEDSSIYLCSVGGAPGSNQPQHFGDGTRLSIL.

V usage is TRBV4-2 and J usage is TRBJ2-7; D gene unclear. The germline V gene encodes CDR1 LGHNA and CDR2 YNFKEQ. Deletions cut 1 base from V and 2 bases from J, with 12 bases between. The CDR3 contains 15 residues. The CDR3 coding sequence is TGTGCCAGCAGCCAAGTATTGAGTCAAACCTACGAGCAGTACTTC. Translating it yields CASSQVLSQTYEQYF.

The chain recombines TRBV29-1 with TRBJ2-3; TRBD1 might be the D (6 bases). V dropped 6 bases and J dropped 1 base, with 17 bases sitting between them. The CDR3 is 15 amino acids. The germline gives CDR1 SQVTM, CDR2 ANQGSEA. CDR3 residues: CSVTPQAGGTDTQYF. In DNA form, the CDR3 reads TGCAGCGTGACCCCCCAGGCAGGGGGCACAGATACGCAGTATTTT.

This clone was observed a handful of times. The chain is built from TRBV6-5 and TRBJ1-6, with D unresolved. Germline V gene sequence: CDR1 MNHEY, CDR2 SVGAGI. The V and J ends lost 6 bases and 6 bases respectively, with 6 bases between them. The CDR3 covers 12 residues. The chain's CDR3 is CASRETNSPLHF. CDR3 DNA sequence: TGTGCCAGCAGGGAGACTAATTCACCCCTCCACTTT.

This clone was observed a single time. The V and J genes are TRBV7-2 and TRBJ2-5; 9 nucleotides line up with TRBD1. The DNA end lines up better with TRBJ2-7; the J call may be wrong. This CDR3 contains 15 residues. Germline-derived CDR1 and CDR2 are SGHTA and FQGNSA. DNA for the CDR3: TGTGCCAGCAGCTACCTAGGACAGGGGAGGTACGAGCAGTACTTC. Translated, it gives CASSYLGQGRYEQYF.

The chain employs TRBV9 and TRBJ1-1, with 7 bases matching TRBD1. The CDR3 extends over 14 amino acids. Germline V lookup: CDR1 SGDLS, CDR2 YYNGEE. Unmatched junction bases numbered 4, after V lost 0 bases and J lost 5 bases. The CDR3 here is CASSVGQGWTEAFF. In DNA, the CDR3 is TGTGCCAGCAGCGTAGGACAGGGCTGGACTGAAGCTTTCTTT.

V gene TRBV6-5 combines with J gene TRBJ1-4; no definite D call. The CDR3 loop spans 16 amino acids. Looked up from germline, CDR1 is MNHEY and CDR2 is SVGAGI. The V end lost 2 bases, the J end lost 0 bases, and 10 bases lay between the germline ends. As DNA, the CDR3 is TGTGCCAGCAGTTACACGAGGAGTACAACTAATGAAAAACTGTTTTTT. It specifies CASSYTRSTTNEKLFF.

The chain combines TRBV7-3 with TRBJ2-1; D gene ambiguous. The CDR3 consists of 13 residues. The germline gives CDR1 SGHTA, CDR2 FQGTGA. V lost 5 bases, J lost 9 bases, and 14 bases lay in between. CDR3 sequence (DNA): TGTGCCAGCAGCCCGTCGGTGGTCGGTGAGCAGTTCTTC. It is translated as CASSPSVVGEQFF.

V and J are TRBV5-1 and TRBJ2-5; 7 bases fit TRBD1. V was pared by 5 bases and J by 6 bases, with 16 bases of the junction left unmatched. The length of the CDR3 is 16 residues. Germline CDR1 and CDR2: SGHRS and YFSETQ. CDR3 sequence: CASSFPGQMDRKTQYF. CDR3 DNA sequence: TGCGCCAGCAGTTTCCCGGGACAGATGGACCGGAAGACCCAGTACTTC.

The V call is TRBV13, the J call TRBJ2-7; 10 nucleotides line up with TRBD2. CDR1 and CDR2 (germline): PRHDT, FYEKMQ (reference sequence). This CDR3 contains 15 residues. The ends lost 5 bases at V and 9 bases at J; junction bases unmatched: 13. Here the CDR3 reads CASSGTGTSARLQYF. The CDR3 region has the DNA TGTGCCAGCAGCGGCACCGGGACTAGCGCCCGCCTGCAGTACTTC.

The chain recombines TRBV5-4 with TRBJ2-5, with a possible D match to TRBD2 (6 bases). The CDR3 is 16 amino acids. V was trimmed by 4 bases and J by 5 bases, leaving 21 bases between them. The germline gives CDR1 SGHNT, CDR2 YYREEE (reference sequence). The CDR3 region is CASSENLLGSGETQYF. CDR3 coding DNA: TGTGCCAGCAGCGAGAACCTTTTAGGAAGCGGGGAGACCCAGTACTTC.